Here is one TCR beta chain with its context. These data come from a study of blood T cell repertoires in COVID-19. The overall study: Acute and convalescent COVID-19 specimens originated in the United States, Italy and Spain. The analysed material was cDNA or gDNA that came from T cells, B-cell-depleted T cells, or PBMCs.

The V end lost 2 bases, the J end lost 0 bases, and 16 bases lay between the germline ends. The length of the CDR3 is 16 residues. Per the germline V gene, CDR1 is GTSNPN and CDR2 is SVGIG (reference sequence). Original handling: Amplification of reference gene primers provided the estimated nucleated cell counts. Sequencing was performed with immunoSEQ multiplex PCR; in TCRdb, only in-frame clones are kept and a portion is missing. That table furnishes V, J and clone size, whereas the DNA furnished D and trimming. The sample carries around 97,000 clones, 80% to 90% recorded once. The clonotype originates from a woman aged 55-75 years with acute or convalescent COVID-19. Sequences were obtained from peripheral blood. V gene TRBV30 combines with J gene TRBJ1-1, with TRBD1 as a possible D gene (6 bases). CDR3 loop: CAWSTGTGFMNTEAFF. As DNA, the CDR3 is TGTGCCTGGAGTACCGGAACAGGGTTCATGAACACTGAAGCTTTCTTT.